Presented here are 17 T cell receptor beta chains from one specimen sequenced in a study of Graves' ophthalmopathy and Graves' hyperthyroidism. The TCR beta CDR3 regions underwent amplification from RNA transcripts. An opening RT-PCR round employed HTBI primers and preceded a second-round multiplex PCR. TCRdb fed the multiplex PCR reads into MiXCR, producing one record per CDR3 protein. The sample includes around 670,000 distinct CDR3 sequences, 35% to 50% of them seen just once. Sequencing was performed on peripheral blood. These receptors all come from an adult man with Graves' ophthalmopathy.

This chain uses TRBV29-1 with TRBJ2-7; 10 bases match TRBD2. Per germline, CDR1 SQVTM and CDR2 ANQGSEA. CDR3 length equals 13 residues. CDR3 protein: CIATSGNPYEQYF. In nucleotides, the CDR3 is TGCATCGCCACTAGCGGGAATCCCTACGAGCAGTACTTC.

The CDR3 protein is CASSSVGLAGALGEQYF. CDR3 bases: TGTGCCAGCAGCTCAGTGGGACTAGCGGGAGCCCTCGGTGAGCAGTACTTC. V is TRBV7-2 and J is TRBJ2-7; 14 bases are a match to TRBD2. The V gene end was trimmed by 4 bases and the J gene end by 7 bases; junction bases not matched to a gene: 12. There are 17 residues in the CDR3. Germline CDR1 is SGHTA and CDR2 is FQGNSA.

The J gene is TRBJ1-2, the V gene TRBV12-3 or TRBV12-4, with 7 bases that match TRBD1. The CDR3 extends over 15 amino acids. V shed 5 bases and J 6 bases; nucleotides not matched to a gene: 12. CDR3 region: CASSPNPGGSDGYTF. CDR3 bases: TGTGCCAGCAGTCCAAACCCAGGGGGTTCGGATGGCTACACCTTC.

This clonotype was seen ten or more times. The chain carries TRBV7-9 and TRBJ1-1; D is ambiguous. Germline V gene lookup returns CDR1 SEHNR and CDR2 FQNEAQ (reference sequence). Trimming took off 4 bases at V and 0 bases at J, with 9 bases between the two ends. The CDR3 has 14 residues. The CDR3 coding sequence is TGTGCCAGCAGCTATGACGGTCTGAACACTGAAGCTTTCTTT. Its translation is CASSYDGLNTEAFF.

This clonotype was recorded at least ten times. V is TRBV29-1 and J is TRBJ2-5; D is unresolved. The ends were cut back, 6 bases at V and 1 base at J, with 15 bases in the middle. Germline V gives CDR1 SQVTM, CDR2 ANQGSEA. This CDR3 contains 14 residues. Here the CDR3 reads CSVFVSRGQETQYF. The CDR3 DNA reads TGCAGCGTCTTCGTCTCGCGAGGCCAAGAGACCCAGTACTTC.

The CDR3 region is CASSLGQTRLEQYF. The CDR3 coding sequence is TGTGCCAGCAGCTTAGGTCAGACCCGTCTCGAGCAGTACTTC. The chain uses TRBV11-2 and TRBJ2-7; D is unclear. CDR3 length: 14 amino acids. CDR1 is SGHAT and CDR2 is FQNNGV in the germline V gene. The ends were cut back, 1 base at V and 6 bases at J, with 13 bases in the middle.

This clonotype was seen only a few times. Here the CDR3 DNA reads TGTGCCAGCAGTTCCGGGACAGGGACCTTTGGCGAAAAACTGTTTTTT. Translated, it gives CASSSGTGTFGEKLFF. The V gene is TRBV12-3 or TRBV12-4, the J gene TRBJ1-4; 9 bases match TRBD1. After removal of 4 bases from V and 8 bases from J, the junction contained 11 bases not matched to a gene. The CDR3 totals 16 residues.

In this sample, this clonotype turned up many times. This chain joins TRBV14 and TRBJ2-6; 7 nucleotides match TRBD1. With 0 bases clipped from V and 4 bases from J, the junction kept 0 bases outside the gene matches. The CDR3 has 15 residues. CDR1 and CDR2 (germline): SGHDN, FVKESK. CDR3 region: CASSQETGGANVLTF. In nucleotides, the CDR3 is TGTGCCAGCAGCCAAGAGACAGGGGGGGCCAACGTCCTGACTTTC.

The chain has TRBV7-9 and TRBJ2-2; weak D call: TRBD1 (6 bases). This CDR3 is 16 amino acids long. V was trimmed by 1 base and J by 1 base, leaving 10 bases between them. Germline loops: CDR1 SEHNR, CDR2 FQNEAQ (reference sequence). CDR3 sequence: CASSLGAGVNTGELFF. CDR3 nucleotides: TGTGCCAGCAGCTTAGGTGCAGGGGTGAACACCGGGGAGCTGTTTTTT.

The table lists this clonotype with many counts. The chain has TRBV20-1 and TRBJ1-5; D might be TRBD1 (5 bases). The CDR3 is made up of 15 amino acids. Germline CDR1 and CDR2: DFQATT and SNEGSKA (reference sequence). V lost 3 bases and J 5 bases, leaving 17 bases between the germline ends. CDR3 region: CSASRRVSGDQPQHF. CDR3 DNA sequence: TGCAGTGCTAGCCGCAGGGTCTCGGGCGATCAGCCCCAGCATTTT.

This clonotype was found many times. CDR3 in DNA: TGTGCCAGCAGCTTAACTTGGGGGTCCGAGCAGTACTTC. Its protein is CASSLTWGSEQYF. V usage is TRBV7-3 and J usage is TRBJ2-7, with D perhaps TRBD1 or TRBD2 (5 bases each). CDR3 length: 13 residues. CDR1 SGHTA and CDR2 FQGTGA come from the germline V gene. V was clipped by 0 bases and J by 6 bases, with 9 bases between them.

This clonotype has at least ten counts. The chain is built from TRBV6-6 and TRBJ1-1; D possibly corresponds to TRBD1 (6 bases). CDR1 MNHNY and CDR2 SVGAGI come from the germline V gene (reference sequence). The CDR3 totals 14 residues. V was shortened by 6 bases and J by 0 bases, with 11 bases between the two germline ends. CDR3 coding DNA: TGTGCCAGCAGATACGGACAGATGAACACTGAAGCTTTCTTT. Its protein product is CASRYGQMNTEAFF.

The CDR3 nucleotides are TGTGCCAGCAGCCCCAGCGGGCTAGCGGCGTACTTC. Protein sequence: CASSPSGLAAYF. This sequence joins TRBV7-3 and TRBJ2-7; 7 nucleotides agree with TRBD2. Germline lookup yields CDR1 SGHTA and CDR2 FQGTGA. The length of the CDR3 is 12 residues. Trimming removed 5 bases from V and 12 bases from J; junction bases left unmatched: 10.

The V call is TRBV20-1, the J call TRBJ2-3; TRBD2 matches 7 bases. V shed 5 bases and J 5 bases; nucleotides not matched to a gene: 13. Germline assignment: CDR1 DFQATT and CDR2 SNEGSKA (reference sequence). The CDR3 has 15 amino acids. The CDR3: CSAPSWWEGRDTQYF. CDR3 coding DNA: TGCAGTGCTCCCAGTTGGTGGGAGGGCCGAGATACGCAGTATTTT.

This clonotype was recorded a few times. V gene TRBV7-9 combines with J gene TRBJ2-5; maybe TRBD1 (6 bases). Trimming pared 5 bases from V and 5 bases from J, leaving 15 bases between. The CDR3 loop spans 14 amino acids. CDR1 SEHNR and CDR2 FQNEAQ come from the germline V gene (reference sequence). In nucleotides, the CDR3 is TGTGCCAGCAGCCCCTCTACAGGGTACGAGACCCAGTACTTC. Protein: CASSPSTGYETQYF. Using reference TRBV7-9 and TRBJ2-5 for the parts outside the CDR3, the full variable domain is DTGVSQNPRHKITKRGQNVTFRCDPISEHNRLYWYRQTLGQGPEFLTYFQNEAQLEKSRLLSDRFSAERPKGSFSTLEIQRTEQGDSAMYLCASSPSTGYETQYFGPGTRLLVL.

The rearrangement joins TRBV12-3 or TRBV12-4 to TRBJ2-5, with a tentative D call TRBD1 (6 bases). The CDR3 spans 14 residues. Trimming removed 1 base from V and 7 bases from J, with 13 bases in between. The CDR3 coding sequence is TGTGCCAGCAGTTTAGGGGACACACAGGCGACCCAGTACTTC. Amino acids: CASSLGDTQATQYF.

Turning to this clonotype: This likely comes from a read error, as the CDR3 has no conserved phenylalanine or tryptophan at its end. The chain recombines TRBV7-4 with TRBJ1-2, with 9 bases aligning to TRBD1. Germline values: CDR1 SGHVT, CDR2 SQSDAQ. The CDR3 spans 14 residues. J was trimmed by 2 bases and V by 6 bases; bases with no gene match: 4. Written as DNA, the CDR3 is TGTGCCAGCAGGGGACAGGGTGAAAACTATGGCTACACCCTC. The encoded protein is CASRGQGENYGYTL.